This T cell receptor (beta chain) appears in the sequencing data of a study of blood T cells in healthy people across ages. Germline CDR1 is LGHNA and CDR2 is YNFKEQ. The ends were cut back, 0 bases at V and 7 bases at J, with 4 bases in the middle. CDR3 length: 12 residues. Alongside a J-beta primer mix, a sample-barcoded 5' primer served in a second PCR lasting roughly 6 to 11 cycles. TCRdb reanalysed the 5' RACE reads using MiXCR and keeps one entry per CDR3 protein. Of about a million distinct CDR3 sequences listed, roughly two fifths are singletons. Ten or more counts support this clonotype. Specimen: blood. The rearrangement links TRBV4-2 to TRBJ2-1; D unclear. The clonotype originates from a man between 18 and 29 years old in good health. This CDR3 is CASSQDTNEQFF. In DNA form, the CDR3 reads TGTGCCAGCAGCCAAGATACTAATGAGCAGTTCTTC.